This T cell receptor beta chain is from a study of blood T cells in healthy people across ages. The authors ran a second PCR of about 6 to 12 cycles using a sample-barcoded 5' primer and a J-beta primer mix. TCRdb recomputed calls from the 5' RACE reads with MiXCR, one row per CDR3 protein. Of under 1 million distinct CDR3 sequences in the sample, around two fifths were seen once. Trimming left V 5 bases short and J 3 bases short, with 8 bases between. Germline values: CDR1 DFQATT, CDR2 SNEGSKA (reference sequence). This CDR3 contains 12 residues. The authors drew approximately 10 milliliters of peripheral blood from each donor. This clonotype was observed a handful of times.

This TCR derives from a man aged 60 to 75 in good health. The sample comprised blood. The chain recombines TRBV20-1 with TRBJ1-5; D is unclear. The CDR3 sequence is CSAPGYNQPQHF. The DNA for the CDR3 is TGCAGTGCTCCAGGATACAATCAGCCCCAGCATTTT.